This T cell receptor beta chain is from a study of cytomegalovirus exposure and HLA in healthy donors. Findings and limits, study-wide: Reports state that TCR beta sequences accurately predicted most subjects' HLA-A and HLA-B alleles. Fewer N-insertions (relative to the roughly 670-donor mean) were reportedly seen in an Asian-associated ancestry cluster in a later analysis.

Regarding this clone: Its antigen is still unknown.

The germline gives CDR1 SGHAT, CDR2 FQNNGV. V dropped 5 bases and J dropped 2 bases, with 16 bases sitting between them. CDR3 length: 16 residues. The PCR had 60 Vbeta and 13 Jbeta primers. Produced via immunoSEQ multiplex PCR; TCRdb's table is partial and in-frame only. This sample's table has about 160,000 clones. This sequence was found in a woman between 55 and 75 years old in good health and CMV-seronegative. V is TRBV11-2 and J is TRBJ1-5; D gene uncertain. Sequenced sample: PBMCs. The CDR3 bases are TGTGCCAGCAGCCCCCTGGGAGGTTTGGGCAATCAGCCCCAGCATTTT. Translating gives CASSPLGGLGNQPQHF.